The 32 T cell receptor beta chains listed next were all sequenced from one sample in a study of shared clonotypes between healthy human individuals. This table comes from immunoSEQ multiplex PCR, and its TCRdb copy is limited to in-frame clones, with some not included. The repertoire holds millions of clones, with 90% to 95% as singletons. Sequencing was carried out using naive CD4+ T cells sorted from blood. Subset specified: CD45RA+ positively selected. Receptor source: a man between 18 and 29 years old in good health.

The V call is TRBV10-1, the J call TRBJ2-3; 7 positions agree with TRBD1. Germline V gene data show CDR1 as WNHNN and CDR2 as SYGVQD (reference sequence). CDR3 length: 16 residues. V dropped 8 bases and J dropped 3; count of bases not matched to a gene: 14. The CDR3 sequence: CASSPAGTGATDTQYF. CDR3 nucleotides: TGCGCCAGCTCCCCGGCAGGAACAGGGGCTACAGATACGCAGTATTTT.

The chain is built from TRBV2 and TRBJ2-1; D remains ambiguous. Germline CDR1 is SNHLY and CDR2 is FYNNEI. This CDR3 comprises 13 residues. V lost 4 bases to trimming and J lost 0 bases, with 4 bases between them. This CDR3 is CASSVGSYNEQFF. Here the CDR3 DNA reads TGTGCCAGCAGTGTCGGCTCCTACAATGAGCAGTTCTTC.

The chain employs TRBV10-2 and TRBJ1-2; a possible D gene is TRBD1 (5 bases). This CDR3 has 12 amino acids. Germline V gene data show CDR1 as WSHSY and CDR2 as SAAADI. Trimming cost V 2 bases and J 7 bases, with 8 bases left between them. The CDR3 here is CASSEGAAGYTF. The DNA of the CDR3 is TGCGCCAGCAGTGAGGGGGCGGCTGGCTACACCTTC.

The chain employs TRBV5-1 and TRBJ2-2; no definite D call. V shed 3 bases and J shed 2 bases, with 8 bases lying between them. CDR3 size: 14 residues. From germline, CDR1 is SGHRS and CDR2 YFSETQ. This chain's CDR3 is CASSSVYNTGELFF. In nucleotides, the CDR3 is TGCGCCAGCAGCTCCGTATATAACACCGGGGAGCTGTTTTTT.

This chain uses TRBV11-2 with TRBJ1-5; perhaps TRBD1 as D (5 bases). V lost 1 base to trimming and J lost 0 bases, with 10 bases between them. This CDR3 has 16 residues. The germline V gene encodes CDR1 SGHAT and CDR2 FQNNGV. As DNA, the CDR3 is TGTGCCAGCAGCTTAGTGCAGGGCTATAGCAATCAGCCCCAGCATTTT. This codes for CASSLVQGYSNQPQHF.

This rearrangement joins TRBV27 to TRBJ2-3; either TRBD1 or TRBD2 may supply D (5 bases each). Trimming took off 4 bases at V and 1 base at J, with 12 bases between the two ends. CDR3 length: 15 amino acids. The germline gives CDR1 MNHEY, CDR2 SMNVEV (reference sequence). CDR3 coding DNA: TGTGCCAGCAGTTCCTCCGGGACCCGCACAGATACGCAGTATTTT. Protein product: CASSSSGTRTDTQYF.

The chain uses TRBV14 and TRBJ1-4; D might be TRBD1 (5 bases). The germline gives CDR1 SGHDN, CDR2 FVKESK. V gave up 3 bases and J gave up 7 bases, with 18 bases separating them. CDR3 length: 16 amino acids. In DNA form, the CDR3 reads TGTGCCAGCAGCCAGGCCTTTCCGGGACGGTCTGAAAAACTGTTTTTT. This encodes CASSQAFPGRSEKLFF.

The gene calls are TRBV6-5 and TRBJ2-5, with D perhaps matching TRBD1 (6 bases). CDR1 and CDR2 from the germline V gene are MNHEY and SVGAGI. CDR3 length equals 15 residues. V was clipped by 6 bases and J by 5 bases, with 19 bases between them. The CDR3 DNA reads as TGTGCCAGCAGAACCGGACAGACTTCGGGGGAGACCCAGTACTTC. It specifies CASRTGQTSGETQYF.

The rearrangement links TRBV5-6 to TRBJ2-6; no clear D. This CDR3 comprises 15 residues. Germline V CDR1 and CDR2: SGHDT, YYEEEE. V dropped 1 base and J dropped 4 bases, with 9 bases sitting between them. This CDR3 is CASSLPSSGANVLTF. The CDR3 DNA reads TGTGCCAGCAGCTTGCCGAGTTCCGGGGCCAACGTCCTGACTTTC.

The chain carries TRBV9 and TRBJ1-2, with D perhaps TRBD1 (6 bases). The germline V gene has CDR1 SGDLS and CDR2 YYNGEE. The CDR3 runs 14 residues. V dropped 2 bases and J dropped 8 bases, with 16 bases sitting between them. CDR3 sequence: CASSVQQGSGGYTF. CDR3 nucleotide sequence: TGTGCCAGCAGCGTTCAACAGGGTTCTGGGGGCTACACCTTC.

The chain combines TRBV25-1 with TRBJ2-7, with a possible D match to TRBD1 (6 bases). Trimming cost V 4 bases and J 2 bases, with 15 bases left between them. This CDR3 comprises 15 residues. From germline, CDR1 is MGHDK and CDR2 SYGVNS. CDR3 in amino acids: CASSAGSSGAYEQYF. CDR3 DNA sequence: TGTGCCAGCAGTGCCGGGTCATCAGGGGCCTACGAGCAGTACTTC.

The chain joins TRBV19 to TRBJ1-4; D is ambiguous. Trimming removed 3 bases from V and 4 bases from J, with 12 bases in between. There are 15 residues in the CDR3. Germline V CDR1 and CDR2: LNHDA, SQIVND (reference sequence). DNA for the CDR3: TGTGCCAGTAGTATTACAGCGGTCTTTAATGAAAAACTGTTTTTT. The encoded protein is CASSITAVFNEKLFF.

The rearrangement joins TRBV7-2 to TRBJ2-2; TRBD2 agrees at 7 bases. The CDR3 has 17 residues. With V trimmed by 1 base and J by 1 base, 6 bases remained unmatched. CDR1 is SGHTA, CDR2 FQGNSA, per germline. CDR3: CASSLVGSSGNTGELFF. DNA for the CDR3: TGTGCCAGCAGCTTAGTGGGGTCTAGCGGGAACACCGGGGAGCTGTTTTTT.

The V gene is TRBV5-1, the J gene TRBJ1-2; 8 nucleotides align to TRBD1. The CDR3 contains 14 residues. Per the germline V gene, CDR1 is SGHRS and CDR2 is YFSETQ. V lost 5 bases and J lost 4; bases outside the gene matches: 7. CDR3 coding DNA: TGCGCCAGCAGTCCCACCACAGGGGGCTATGGCTACACCTTC. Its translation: CASSPTTGGYGYTF. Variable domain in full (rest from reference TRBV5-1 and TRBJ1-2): KAGVTQTPRYLIKTRGQQVTLSCSPISGHRSVSWYQQTPGQGLQFLFEYFSETQRNKGNFPGRFSGRQFSNSRSEMNVSTLELGDSALYLCASSPTTGGYGYTFGSGTRLTVV.

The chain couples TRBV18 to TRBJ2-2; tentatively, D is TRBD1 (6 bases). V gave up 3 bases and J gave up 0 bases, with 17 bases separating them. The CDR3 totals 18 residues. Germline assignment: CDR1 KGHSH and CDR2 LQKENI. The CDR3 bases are TGTGCCAGCTCACCGATATTCCAGGGGACCCCGAACACCGGGGAGCTGTTTTTT. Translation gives CASSPIFQGTPNTGELFF.

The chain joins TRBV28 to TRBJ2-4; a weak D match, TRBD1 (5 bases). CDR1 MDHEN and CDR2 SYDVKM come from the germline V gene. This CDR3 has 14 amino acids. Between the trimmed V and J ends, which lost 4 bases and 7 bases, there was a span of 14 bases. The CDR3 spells CASSWGLGWNIQYF. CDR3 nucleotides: TGTGCCAGCAGTTGGGGCCTAGGGTGGAACATTCAGTACTTC.

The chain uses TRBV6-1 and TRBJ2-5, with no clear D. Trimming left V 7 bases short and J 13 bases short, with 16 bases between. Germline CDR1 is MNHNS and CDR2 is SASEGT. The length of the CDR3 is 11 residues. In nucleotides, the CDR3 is TGTGCCAGCATTTACCTAGGTTTGCCGTACTTC. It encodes CASIYLGLPYF.

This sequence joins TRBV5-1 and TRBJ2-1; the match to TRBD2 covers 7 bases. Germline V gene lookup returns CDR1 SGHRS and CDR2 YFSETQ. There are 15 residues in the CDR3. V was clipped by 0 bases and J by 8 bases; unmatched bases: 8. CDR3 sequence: CASSLVGEGLDEQFF. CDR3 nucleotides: TGCGCCAGCAGCTTGGTGGGGGAGGGCTTGGATGAGCAGTTCTTC. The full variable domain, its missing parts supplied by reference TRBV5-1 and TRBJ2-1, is KAGVTQTPRYLIKTRGQQVTLSCSPISGHRSVSWYQQTPGQGLQFLFEYFSETQRNKGNFPGRFSGRQFSNSRSEMNVSTLELGDSALYLCASSLVGEGLDEQFFGPGTRLTVL.

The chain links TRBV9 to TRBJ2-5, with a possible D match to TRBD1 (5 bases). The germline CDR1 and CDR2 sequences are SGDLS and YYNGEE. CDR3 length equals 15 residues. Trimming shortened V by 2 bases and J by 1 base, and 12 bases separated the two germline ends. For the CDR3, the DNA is TGTGCCAGCAGCGTTGGAATAGGGGCCCAAGAGACCCAGTACTTC. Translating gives CASSVGIGAQETQYF.

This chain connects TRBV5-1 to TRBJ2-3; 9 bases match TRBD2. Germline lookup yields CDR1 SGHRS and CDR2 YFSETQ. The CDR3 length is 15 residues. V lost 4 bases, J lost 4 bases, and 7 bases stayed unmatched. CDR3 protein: CASSPQGLASDTQYF. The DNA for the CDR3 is TGCGCCAGCAGCCCACAAGGACTAGCGTCAGATACGCAGTATTTT.

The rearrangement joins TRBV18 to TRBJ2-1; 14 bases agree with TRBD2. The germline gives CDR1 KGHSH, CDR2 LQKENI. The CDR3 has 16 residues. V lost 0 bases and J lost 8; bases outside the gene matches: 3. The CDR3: CASSPPGLAGVDEQFF. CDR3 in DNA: TGTGCCAGCTCACCACCGGGACTAGCGGGAGTCGATGAGCAGTTCTTC.

The CDR3 nucleotides are TGCGCCAGCAGCCAGGGATCGGGACTAGCGGGGGGGTTGGGCGAGCAGTACTTC. Translated, it gives CASSQGSGLAGGLGEQYF. The rearrangement joins TRBV4-1 to TRBJ2-7; 16 bases align to TRBD2. The junction had 11 bases not matched to a gene; V was cut back by 3 bases and J by 6 bases. The CDR3 consists of 18 residues. Germline CDR1 MGHRA, CDR2 YSYEKL.

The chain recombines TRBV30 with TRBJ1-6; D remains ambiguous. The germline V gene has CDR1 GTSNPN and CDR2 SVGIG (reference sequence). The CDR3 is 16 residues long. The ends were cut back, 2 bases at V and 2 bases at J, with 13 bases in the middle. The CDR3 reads CAWSSDSSAYNSPLHF. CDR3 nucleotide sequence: TGTGCCTGGAGTTCGGACTCTTCGGCCTATAATTCACCCCTCCACTTT.

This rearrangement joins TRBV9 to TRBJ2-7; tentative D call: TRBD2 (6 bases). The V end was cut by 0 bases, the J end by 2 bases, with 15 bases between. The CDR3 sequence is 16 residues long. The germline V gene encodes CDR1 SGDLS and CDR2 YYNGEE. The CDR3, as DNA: TGTGCCAGCAGCGTAGCTGCAGGAGGGGATGCCTACGAGCAGTACTTC. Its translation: CASSVAAGGDAYEQYF.

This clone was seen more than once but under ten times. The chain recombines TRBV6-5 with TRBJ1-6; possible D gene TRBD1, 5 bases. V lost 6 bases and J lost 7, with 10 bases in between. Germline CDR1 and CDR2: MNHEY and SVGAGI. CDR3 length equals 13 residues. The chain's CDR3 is CASSLWGNSPLHF. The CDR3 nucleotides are TGTGCCAGCAGCTTATGGGGGAATTCACCCCTCCACTTT.

CDR3: CASNGYGLTGGNEQFF. CDR3 coding DNA: TGTGCCAGCAACGGTTATGGTCTTACAGGGGGCAATGAGCAGTTCTTC. This chain uses TRBV28 with TRBJ2-1; 8 positions agree with TRBD1. The CDR3 spans 16 residues. V gave up 7 bases and J gave up 6 bases; unmatched junction bases: 14. Germline V gene sequence: CDR1 MDHEN, CDR2 SYDVKM.

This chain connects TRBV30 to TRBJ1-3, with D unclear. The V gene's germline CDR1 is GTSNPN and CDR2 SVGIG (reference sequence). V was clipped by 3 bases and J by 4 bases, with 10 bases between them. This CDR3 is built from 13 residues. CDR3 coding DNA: TGTGCCTGGAGCCCCAACATAGGAAACACCATATATTTT. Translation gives CAWSPNIGNTIYF.

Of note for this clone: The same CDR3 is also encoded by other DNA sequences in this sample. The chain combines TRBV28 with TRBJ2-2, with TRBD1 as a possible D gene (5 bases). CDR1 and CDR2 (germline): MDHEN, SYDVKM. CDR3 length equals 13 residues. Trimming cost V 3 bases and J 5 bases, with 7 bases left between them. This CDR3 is CASSLSGTGELFF. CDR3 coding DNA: TGTGCCAGCAGTTTGTCAGGGACCGGGGAGCTGTTTTTT.

CDR3 sequence reads: CASRPRDTNEKLFF. In DNA, the CDR3 is TGCGCCAGCAGACCCAGGGACACTAATGAAAAACTGTTTTTT. The chain links TRBV5-1 to TRBJ1-4, with D possibly being TRBD1 (5 bases). Germline values: CDR1 SGHRS, CDR2 YFSETQ. The CDR3 is 14 amino acids. Trimming took off 5 bases at V and 2 bases at J, with 10 bases between the two ends. The entire variable domain, with the rest obtained from reference TRBV5-1 and TRBJ1-4, is as follows: KAGVTQTPRYLIKTRGQQVTLSCSPISGHRSVSWYQQTPGQGLQFLFEYFSETQRNKGNFPGRFSGRQFSNSRSEMNVSTLELGDSALYLCASRPRDTNEKLFFGSGTQLSVL.

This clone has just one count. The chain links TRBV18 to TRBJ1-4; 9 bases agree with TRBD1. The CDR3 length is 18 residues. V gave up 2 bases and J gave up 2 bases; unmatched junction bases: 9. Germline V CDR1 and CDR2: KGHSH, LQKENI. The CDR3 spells CASSPAGRTGVTNEKLFF. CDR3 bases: TGTGCCAGCTCACCAGCCGGTCGGACAGGGGTGACTAATGAAAAACTGTTTTTT.

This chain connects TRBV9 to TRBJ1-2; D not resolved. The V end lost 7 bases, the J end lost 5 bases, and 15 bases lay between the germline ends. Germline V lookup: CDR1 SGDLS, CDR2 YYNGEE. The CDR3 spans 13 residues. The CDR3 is CASVAGLGYGYTF. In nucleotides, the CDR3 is TGTGCCAGCGTCGCAGGACTGGGATATGGCTACACCTTC. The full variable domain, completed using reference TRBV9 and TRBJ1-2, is DSGVTQTPKHLITATGQRVTLRCSPRSGDLSVYWYQQSLDQGLQFLIQYYNGEERAKGNILERFSAQQFPDLHSELNLSSLELGDSALYFCASVAGLGYGYTFGSGTRLTVV.

The CDR3 DNA sequence: TGTGCCAGTAGCAAGACGACTAGCGGGGGCGAGCAGTACTTC. Translating it yields CASSKTTSGGEQYF. The chain is built from TRBV19 and TRBJ2-7, with 12 bases that match TRBD2. The CDR3 covers 14 residues. V trimming: 6 bases; J trimming: 6 bases; junction bases outside the gene matches: 6. Per the germline V gene, CDR1 is LNHDA and CDR2 is SQIVND (reference sequence).